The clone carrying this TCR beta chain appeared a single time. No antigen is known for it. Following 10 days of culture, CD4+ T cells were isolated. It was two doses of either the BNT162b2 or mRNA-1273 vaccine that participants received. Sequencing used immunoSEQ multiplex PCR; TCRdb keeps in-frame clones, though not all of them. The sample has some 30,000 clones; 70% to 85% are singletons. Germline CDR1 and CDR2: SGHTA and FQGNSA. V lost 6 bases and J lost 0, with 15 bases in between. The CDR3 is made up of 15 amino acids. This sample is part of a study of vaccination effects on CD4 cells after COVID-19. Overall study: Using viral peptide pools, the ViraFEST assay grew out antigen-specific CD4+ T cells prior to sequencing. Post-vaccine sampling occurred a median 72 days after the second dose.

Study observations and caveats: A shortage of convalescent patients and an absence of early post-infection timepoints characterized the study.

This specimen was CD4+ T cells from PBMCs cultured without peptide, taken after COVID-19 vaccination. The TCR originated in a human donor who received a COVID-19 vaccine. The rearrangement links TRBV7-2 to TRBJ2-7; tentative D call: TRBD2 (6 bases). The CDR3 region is CASRPKVGGSYEQYF. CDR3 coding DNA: TGTGCCAGCAGGCCCAAGGTGGGGGGCTCCTACGAGCAGTACTTC.